A single sample gave rise to the 30 T cell receptor beta chains below, sequenced in a study of blood T cell repertoires in COVID-19. The data were produced by immunoSEQ multiplex PCR, yet TCRdb's version contains in-frame clones alone and is incomplete. There are around 63,000 clones in the sample; 73% occur only once, and about 17% lies in the top ten. The sequenced material came from peripheral blood. The source is a woman aged 50 to 65 with active or convalescent COVID-19.

This clone was seen only a few times. The V gene is TRBV20-1, the J gene TRBJ2-7; TRBD2 is a possible D gene (6 bases). Per germline, CDR1 DFQATT and CDR2 SNEGSKA (reference sequence). This CDR3 has 15 residues. Deletions cut 3 bases from V and 5 bases from J, with 20 bases between. This CDR3 is CSASTVGRERNEQYF. The CDR3 DNA sequence: TGCAGTGCTAGTACCGTGGGCCGGGAGAGGAACGAGCAGTACTTC.

This clone has just a few counts. The rearrangement uses TRBV5-1 and TRBJ2-3; 7 positions agree with TRBD2. The CDR3 has 15 amino acids. Germline lookup yields CDR1 SGHRS and CDR2 YFSETQ. V lost 2 bases, J lost 4 bases, and 7 bases stayed unmatched. The CDR3 bases are TGCGCCAGCAGCTTAAATGGGGGGGTTGCAGATACGCAGTATTTT. This gives the protein CASSLNGGVADTQYF.

The chain joins TRBV28 to TRBJ2-7; the match to TRBD2 covers 9 bases. Germline CDR1 and CDR2: MDHEN and SYDVKM. The CDR3 covers 15 residues. Trimming took 3 bases from V and 1 from J; bases not matched to a gene: 4. The CDR3 loop is CASSFPAGGSYEQYF. The DNA for the CDR3 is TGTGCCAGCAGTTTTCCAGCGGGAGGATCCTACGAGCAGTACTTC.

The J gene is TRBJ1-2, the V gene TRBV6-5; 11 positions match TRBD1. This CDR3 region has 15 residues. J was trimmed by 7 bases and V by 4 bases; bases with no gene match: 8. From germline, CDR1 is MNHEY and CDR2 SVGAGI. CDR3 sequence reads: CASSWTGGPGIGYTF. The CDR3 DNA follows: TGTGCCAGCAGTTGGACAGGGGGCCCAGGGATTGGCTACACCTTC.

The J gene is TRBJ1-5, the V gene TRBV2; possibly TRBD1 for D (6 bases). The CDR3 loop spans 15 amino acids. Trimming took 6 bases from V and 9 from J, leaving 21 bases between them. Germline CDR1 is SNHLY and CDR2 is FYNNEI. CDR3 in amino acids: CASSNGPGRGWPQHF. In nucleotides, the CDR3 is TGTGCCAGCAGCAACGGACCGGGGAGGGGGTGGCCCCAGCATTTT.

This clone was observed a single time. The chain links TRBV29-1 to TRBJ2-7, with TRBD2 identical over 12 bases. This CDR3 spans 14 amino acids. Germline loops: CDR1 SQVTM, CDR2 ANQGSEA. After removal of 6 bases from V and 0 bases from J, the junction contained 3 bases not matched to a gene. The CDR3 DNA follows: TGCAGCGTAGTGACTAGCGGGAGCTCCTACGAGCAGTACTTC. Protein product: CSVVTSGSSYEQYF.

This chain uses TRBV4-2 with TRBJ2-3, with D possibly matching TRBD2 (6 bases). This CDR3 contains 17 residues. CDR1 and CDR2 from the germline V gene are LGHNA and YNFKEQ. V lost 0 bases and J 2 bases, leaving 15 bases between the germline ends. The chain's CDR3 is CASSQDVLAETTDTQYF. The CDR3 region has the DNA TGTGCCAGCAGCCAAGACGTATTAGCGGAGACCACAGATACGCAGTATTTT.

This clone was seen more than once but under ten times. This sequence joins TRBV19 and TRBJ1-1; D is uncertain. Germline CDR1 is LNHDA and CDR2 is SQIVND (reference sequence). This CDR3 is 11 amino acids long. The V end lost 7 bases, the J end lost 7 bases, and 10 bases lay between the germline ends. In nucleotides, the CDR3 is TGTGCCAGTATGCGGCGGTTTGAAGCTTTCTTT. It yields the protein CASMRRFEAFF.

The chain joins TRBV5-5 to TRBJ1-1; D may be TRBD1 (6 bases). This CDR3 region has 16 residues. V lost 2 bases to trimming and J lost 1 base, with 15 bases between them. CDR1 is SGHKS and CDR2 is YYEKEE in the germline V gene (reference sequence). The CDR3 spells CASSLQGHIWNTEAFF. In DNA form, the CDR3 reads TGTGCCAGCAGCTTACAGGGTCATATATGGAACACTGAAGCTTTCTTT.

The V call is TRBV19, the J call TRBJ2-7, with TRBD1 identical over 7 bases. CDR3 length equals 14 residues. V shed 3 bases, J shed 0 bases, and the junction held 2 bases outside the gene matches. CDR1 is LNHDA and CDR2 is SQIVND in the germline V gene (reference sequence). As DNA, the CDR3 is TGTGCCAGTAGTATTAGGACAGGCTCCTACGAGCAGTACTTC. It specifies CASSIRTGSYEQYF.

The V call is TRBV6-6, the J call TRBJ1-5, with a weak D call TRBD1 (5 bases). The CDR3 loop spans 15 amino acids. Germline V gene sequence: CDR1 MNHNY, CDR2 SVGAGI (reference sequence). Between the trimmed V and J ends, which lost 5 bases and 6 bases, there was a span of 17 bases. The DNA for the CDR3 is TGTGCCAGCAGTCCACAGGACCAAGGCCCTCAGCCCCAGCATTTT. Encoded protein: CASSPQDQGPQPQHF.

The J gene is TRBJ1-5, the V gene TRBV28, with D unresolved. This CDR3 contains 15 residues. V shed 2 bases and J shed 0 bases, with 8 bases lying between them. The V gene's germline CDR1 is MDHEN and CDR2 SYDVKM. The CDR3 bases are TGTGCCAGCAGTTTAAGCGGATATAGCAATCAGCCCCAGCATTTT. It encodes CASSLSGYSNQPQHF.

This chain joins TRBV5-1 and TRBJ2-1; TRBD2 matches 10 bases. Trimming cost V 7 bases and J 5 bases; bases outside gene matches: 21. Germline V gives CDR1 SGHRS, CDR2 YFSETQ. The CDR3 consists of 19 residues. The chain's CDR3 is CASGEGLGPSGSRNNEQFF. The CDR3 DNA reads TGCGCCAGCGGGGAGGGCTTGGGTCCTAGCGGGAGTAGGAACAATGAGCAGTTCTTC.

The chain combines TRBV25-1 with TRBJ2-1, with a possible D match to TRBD1 (5 bases). CDR3 size: 15 residues. The germline gives CDR1 MGHDK, CDR2 SYGVNS. Trimming pared 5 bases from V and 4 bases from J, leaving 15 bases between. CDR3 nucleotide sequence: TGTGCCAGCAGTACGCACAGGAGCAATTACAATGAGCAGTTCTTC. It translates to CASSTHRSNYNEQFF.

The chain links TRBV4-1 to TRBJ2-3, with D perhaps TRBD2 (5 bases). V was pared by 1 base and J by 5 bases, with 13 bases between. Germline CDR1 is MGHRA and CDR2 is YSYEKL. The CDR3 length is 15 residues. Here the CDR3 DNA reads TGCGCCAGCAGCCAAGCCGTGATACGGGGAGATACGCAGTATTTT. Protein: CASSQAVIRGDTQYF.

The chain carries TRBV25-1 and TRBJ2-7, with 8 positions matching TRBD1. This CDR3 has 14 residues. Germline values: CDR1 MGHDK, CDR2 SYGVNS. V lost 8 bases, J lost 3 bases, and 9 bases stayed unmatched. The chain's CDR3 is CASSPPGQGYEQYF. The CDR3 region has the DNA TGTGCCAGCTCACCGCCCGGACAGGGCTACGAGCAGTACTTC.

The chain recombines TRBV10-2 with TRBJ1-1; D is ambiguous. Germline loops: CDR1 WSHSY, CDR2 SAAADI. The V end was cut by 7 bases, the J end by 5 bases, with 8 bases between. This CDR3 region has 11 residues. This CDR3 reads CASNTGTEAFF. In nucleotides, the CDR3 is TGCGCCAGCAACACGGGGACTGAAGCTTTCTTT.

The chain is built from TRBV5-1 and TRBJ2-7; D is unclear. The CDR3 sequence is 15 residues long. Germline CDR1 and CDR2: SGHRS and YFSETQ. V lost 0 bases, J lost 2 bases, and 12 bases lay in between. This CDR3 is CASSLEPAQAYEQYF. CDR3 sequence (DNA): TGCGCCAGCAGCTTGGAGCCCGCCCAGGCCTACGAGCAGTACTTC.

Here the CDR3 reads CATSDFLSGNEQFF. The CDR3 nucleotides are TGTGCCACCAGTGATTTTTTATCGGGGAATGAGCAGTTCTTC. The chain links TRBV24-1 to TRBJ2-1; D might be TRBD2 (5 bases). The germline gives CDR1 KGHDR, CDR2 SFDVKD. The CDR3 has 14 residues. Between the trimmed V and J ends, which lost 1 base and 7 bases, there was a span of 10 bases.

Comment on this clone: The junction does not match germline at one end; this may be a read error. V gene TRBV5-4 combines with J gene TRBJ2-7; D perhaps matches TRBD2 (5 bases). CDR1 SGHNT and CDR2 YYREEE come from the germline V gene (reference sequence). This CDR3 comprises 16 residues. This chain's CDR3 is CASSLEIVGASYEQYF. The DNA for the CDR3 is TGTGCCAGCAGTTTGGAGATCGTGGGAGCCTCCTACGAGCAGTACTTC.

The rearrangement links TRBV11-2 to TRBJ2-7; 13 positions match TRBD2. J gave up 0 bases and V 3 bases, and 5 bases lay outside the gene matches. CDR3 length: 17 residues. Germline values: CDR1 SGHAT, CDR2 FQNNGV. The chain's CDR3 is CASSFPGLAGSSYEQYF. The DNA of the CDR3 is TGTGCCAGCAGCTTCCCGGGACTAGCGGGGAGCTCCTACGAGCAGTACTTC.

This clone was seen more than once but under ten times. The rearrangement joins TRBV11-2 to TRBJ1-6, with 7 bases aligning to TRBD1. The CDR3 length is 17 residues. Germline CDR1 and CDR2: SGHAT and FQNNGV. V shed 1 base and J 2 bases; nucleotides not matched to a gene: 5. The CDR3 sequence: CASSLVVGGAYNSPLHF. In nucleotides, the CDR3 is TGTGCCAGCAGCTTAGTTGTAGGGGGCGCCTATAATTCACCCCTCCACTTT.

The chain combines TRBV3-1 (or the pseudogene TRBV3-2) with TRBJ2-6; 9 bases line up with TRBD1. Germline CDR1 is LGHDT and CDR2 is YNNKEL (reference sequence). This CDR3 spans 18 amino acids. Losses at the gene ends were 4 bases for V and 1 base for J; bases not matched to a gene: 8. In nucleotides, the CDR3 is TGTGCCAGCAGCCTTCGTCCCGGGACAGGGTCTGGGGCCAACGTCCTGACTTTC. It specifies CASSLRPGTGSGANVLTF.

This clone has only one observation. This CDR3 reads CASSLGHYEQYF. CDR3 DNA sequence: TGTGCCAGCAGCTTGGGGCACTACGAGCAGTACTTC. J is TRBJ2-7 and V is TRBV5-6; D unclear. Trimming cost V 0 bases and J 3 bases, with 4 bases left between them. Germline V lookup: CDR1 SGHDT, CDR2 YYEEEE. CDR3 length: 12 residues. The full variable domain, completed using reference TRBV5-6 and TRBJ2-7, is DAGVTQSPTHLIKTRGQQVTLRCSPKSGHDTVSWYQQALGQGPQFIFQYYEEEERQRGNFPDRFSGHQFPNYSSELNVNALLLGDSALYLCASSLGHYEQYFGPGTRLTVT.

The chain couples TRBV4-1 to TRBJ2-1, with 14 bases that match TRBD2. This CDR3 comprises 16 residues. V trimming: 4 bases; J trimming: 7 bases; junction bases outside the gene matches: 6. The germline V gene encodes CDR1 MGHRA and CDR2 YSYEKL. This CDR3 reads CASSRETSGRANEQFF. In DNA, the CDR3 is TGCGCCAGCAGCCGCGAGACTAGCGGGAGGGCAAATGAGCAGTTCTTC.

This chain uses TRBV12-3 or TRBV12-4 with TRBJ2-1; 7 bases agree with TRBD1. After removal of 5 bases from V and 5 bases from J, the junction contained 3 bases not matched to a gene. The CDR3 runs 13 residues. CDR3 nucleotides: TGTGCCAGCAGTCCCGACAGGGACAATGAGCAGTTCTTC. This translates into CASSPDRDNEQFF.

The chain employs TRBV7-9 and TRBJ1-1; D is uncertain. Looked up from germline, CDR1 is SEHNR and CDR2 is FQNEAQ (reference sequence). The CDR3 is 15 residues long. The V end lost 0 bases, the J end lost 5 bases, and 13 bases lay between the germline ends. CDR3: CASSLASGVVTEAFF. CDR3 bases: TGTGCCAGCAGCTTAGCGTCGGGTGTAGTGACTGAAGCTTTCTTT.

This clone was seen more than once but under ten times. The chain has TRBV5-1 and TRBJ2-5; 7 positions match TRBD2. From germline, CDR1 is SGHRS and CDR2 YFSETQ. V lost 4 bases, J lost 5 bases, and 11 bases stayed unmatched. The CDR3 has 15 residues. The CDR3 DNA sequence: TGCGCCAGCAGCCCGGCCACTGGCGGGAGTGAGACCCAGTACTTC. It encodes CASSPATGGSETQYF.

This chain links TRBV28 with TRBJ2-5, with 8 positions matching TRBD1. CDR1 is MDHEN and CDR2 is SYDVKM in the germline V gene. V gave up 4 bases and J gave up 4 bases; unmatched junction bases: 2. The CDR3 spans 13 residues. In nucleotides, the CDR3 is TGTGCCAGCAGTTCACAGGGGGTAGAGACCCAGTACTTC. It translates to CASSSQGVETQYF.

The rearrangement uses TRBV5-1 and TRBJ2-3; D may be TRBD1 (5 bases). Germline CDR1 reads SGHRS; CDR2 reads YFSETQ. V lost 2 bases and J lost 1, with 11 bases in between. This CDR3 has 15 residues. CDR3 sequence reads: CASSFLGVGTDTQYF. The CDR3 DNA is TGCGCCAGCAGCTTCCTAGGGGTTGGCACAGATACGCAGTATTTT.